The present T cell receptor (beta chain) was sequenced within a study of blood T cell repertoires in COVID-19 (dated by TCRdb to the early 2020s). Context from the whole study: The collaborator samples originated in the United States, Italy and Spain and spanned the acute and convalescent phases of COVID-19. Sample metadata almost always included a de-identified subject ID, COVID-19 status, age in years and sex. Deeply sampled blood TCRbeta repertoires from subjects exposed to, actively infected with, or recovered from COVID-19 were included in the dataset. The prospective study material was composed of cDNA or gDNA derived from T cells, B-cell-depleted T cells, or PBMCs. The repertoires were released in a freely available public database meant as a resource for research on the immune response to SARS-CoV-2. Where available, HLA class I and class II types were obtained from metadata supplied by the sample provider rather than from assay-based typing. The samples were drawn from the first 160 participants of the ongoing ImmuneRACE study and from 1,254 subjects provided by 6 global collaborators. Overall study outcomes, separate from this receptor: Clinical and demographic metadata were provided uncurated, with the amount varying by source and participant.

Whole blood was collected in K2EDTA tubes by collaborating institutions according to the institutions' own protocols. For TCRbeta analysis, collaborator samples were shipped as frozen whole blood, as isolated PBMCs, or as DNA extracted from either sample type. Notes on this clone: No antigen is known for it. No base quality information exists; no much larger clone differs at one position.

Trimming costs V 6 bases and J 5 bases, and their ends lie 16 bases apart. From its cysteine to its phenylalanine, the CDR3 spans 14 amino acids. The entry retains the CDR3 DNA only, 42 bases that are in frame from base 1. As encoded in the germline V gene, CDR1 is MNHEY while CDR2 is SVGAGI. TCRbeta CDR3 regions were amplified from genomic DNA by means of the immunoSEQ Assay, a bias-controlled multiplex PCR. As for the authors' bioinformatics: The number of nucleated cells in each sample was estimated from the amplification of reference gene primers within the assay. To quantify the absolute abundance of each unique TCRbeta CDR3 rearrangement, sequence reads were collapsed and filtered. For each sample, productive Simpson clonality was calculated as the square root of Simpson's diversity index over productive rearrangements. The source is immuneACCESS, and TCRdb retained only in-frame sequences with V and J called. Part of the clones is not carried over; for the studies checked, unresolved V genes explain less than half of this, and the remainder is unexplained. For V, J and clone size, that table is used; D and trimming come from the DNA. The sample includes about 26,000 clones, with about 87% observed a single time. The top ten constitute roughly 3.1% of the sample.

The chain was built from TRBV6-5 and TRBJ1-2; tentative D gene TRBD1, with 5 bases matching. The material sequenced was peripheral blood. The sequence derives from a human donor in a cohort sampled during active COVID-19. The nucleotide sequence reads TGTGCCAGCAGAGCCGGGACTGTGTATTATGGCTACACCTTC. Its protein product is CASRAGTVYYGYTF.